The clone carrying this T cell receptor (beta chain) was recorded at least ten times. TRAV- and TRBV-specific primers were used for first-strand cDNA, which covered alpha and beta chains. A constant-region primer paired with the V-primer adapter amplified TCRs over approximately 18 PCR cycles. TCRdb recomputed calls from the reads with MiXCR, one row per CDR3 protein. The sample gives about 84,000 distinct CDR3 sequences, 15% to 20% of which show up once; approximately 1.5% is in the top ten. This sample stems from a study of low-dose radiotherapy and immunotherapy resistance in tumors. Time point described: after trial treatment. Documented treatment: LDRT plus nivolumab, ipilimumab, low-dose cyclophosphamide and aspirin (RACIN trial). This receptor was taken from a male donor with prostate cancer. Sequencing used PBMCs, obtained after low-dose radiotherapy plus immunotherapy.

The CDR3 region is CASQYSLGGYEQYF. The CDR3 DNA follows: TGTGCCAGCCAGTACTCACTGGGTGGCTACGAGCAGTACTTC. The chain recombines TRBV6-2 or TRBV6-3 with TRBJ2-7; no reliable D call. V lost 8 bases to trimming and J lost 3 bases, with 17 bases between them. The CDR3 has 14 amino acids. In germline, CDR1 is MNHEY, CDR2 SVGEGT.